A selection of T cell receptor beta chains follows, all from one sample in a study of blood T cell repertoires in COVID-19. Generated by immunoSEQ multiplex PCR, the TCRdb table keeps only in-frame clones and is missing some. The sample records about 410,000 clones, roughly 85% being singletons. Sequenced: peripheral blood. These receptors originate from a woman aged 25 to 39 with active or convalescent COVID-19. CDR3s include the opening cysteine and the closing phenylalanine or tryptophan. Each record gives: J gene, clone size, V gene, D gene, CDR3 protein, CDR3 DNA. D genes are given only for firm matches. Part of the rows lack a size; the others show once, few, many or a class for expanded clones.

>TRBJ1-5|.|TRBV18|.
CASSPGGNQPQHF
TGTGCCAGCTCGCCCGGTGGCAATCAGCCCCAGCATTTT
>TRBJ2-7|.|TRBV6-5|.
CASSYSQGNTYEQYF
TGTGCCAGCAGTTACTCGCAGGGGAATACCTACGAGCAGTACTTC
>TRBJ1-5|.|TRBV6-5|.
CASSQSSYSNQPQHF
TGTGCCAGCAGTCAGTCATCTTATAGCAATCAGCCCCAGCATTTT
>TRBJ1-4|.|TRBV3-1/TRBV3-2|.
CASSHSLATNEKLFF
TGTGCCAGCAGCCATAGTCTAGCAACTAATGAAAAACTGTTTTTT
>TRBJ2-7|.|TRBV29-1|.
CSVEDRDFTYEQYF
TGCAGCGTTGAAGATCGGGACTTCACCTACGAGCAGTACTTC
>TRBJ1-1|.|TRBV6-1|.
CASSEARGSKVAFF
TGTGCCAGCAGTGAAGCAAGGGGCAGCAAGGTGGCTTTCTTT
>TRBJ2-2|.|TRBV15|TRBD2
CATSSGDYNTGELFF
TGTGCCACCAGCAGTGGGGACTATAACACCGGGGAGCTGTTTTTT
>TRBJ1-2|.|TRBV6-5|.
CASSLVGGNYGYTF
TGTGCCAGCAGTCTGGTCGGGGGGAACTATGGCTACACCTTC
>TRBJ2-5|.|TRBV10-1|.
CASSEIREPQYF
TGCGCCAGCAGTGAGATAAGAGAGCCCCAGTACTTC
>TRBJ2-1|once|TRBV27|TRBD2
CASRWTSSSYNEQFF
TGTGCCAGCAGATGGACTAGCTCCTCCTACAATGAGCAGTTCTTC
>TRBJ2-7|few|TRBV5-4|.
CASSDRSGGAKSEQYF
TGTGCCAGCAGCGACCGATCAGGCGGGGCGAAGTCCGAGCAGTACTTC
>TRBJ2-7|.|TRBV6-5|TRBD2
CASAGALAVYEQYF
TGTGCCAGCGCGGGAGCACTAGCAGTATACGAGCAGTACTTC
>TRBJ1-2|.|TRBV27|.
CASSWRGPNYGYTF
TGTGCCAGCAGTTGGCGGGGCCCTAACTATGGCTACACCTTC
>TRBJ2-5|.|TRBV19|TRBD1
CASRPTGEETQYF
TGTGCCAGTAGGCCGACAGGGGAAGAGACCCAGTACTTC
>TRBJ1-1|.|TRBV27|TRBD1
CASSFRGRRAFF
TGTGCCAGCAGTTTTAGGGGGCGACGAGCTTTCTTT
>TRBJ2-7|.|TRBV5-1|.
CASSPGGTATYEQYF
TGCGCCAGCAGCCCGGGGGGGACAGCAACTTACGAGCAGTACTTC
>TRBJ2-3|.|TRBV7-2|.
CASTPTPRSTDTQYF
TGTGCCAGCACCCCAACTCCGCGAAGCACAGATACGCAGTATTTT
>TRBJ1-1|few|TRBV5-5|TRBD1
CASSLLQGATEAFF
TGTGCCAGCAGCTTGCTCCAGGGGGCCACTGAAGCTTTCTTT
>TRBJ1-1|.|TRBV27|TRBD1
CASRLLLTGETEAFF
TGTGCCAGCAGACTACTCTTGACAGGGGAGACTGAAGCTTTCTTT
>TRBJ1-5|.|TRBV24-1|.
CATSDSFSNQPQHF
TGTGCCACCAGTGATTCCTTTAGCAATCAGCCCCAGCATTTT
>TRBJ2-5|.|TRBV11-2|.
CASSRSRVGRQETQYF
TGTGCCAGCAGCCGTAGCCGCGTGGGGCGTCAAGAGACCCAGTACTTC
>TRBJ2-7|.|TRBV18|TRBD1
CASSPRIGGQSSYEQYF
TGTGCCAGCTCACCACGGATTGGGGGACAGAGCTCCTACGAGCAGTACTTC
>TRBJ1-6|.|TRBV2|TRBD1
CASSRQGVNSPLHF
TGTGCCAGCAGTCGACAGGGGGTTAATTCACCCCTCCACTTT
>TRBJ2-5|once|TRBV3-1/TRBV3-2|TRBD1
CASSRTGQGFETQYF
TGTGCCAGCAGCCGGACGGGACAGGGGTTTGAGACCCAGTACTTC
>TRBJ1-2|.|TRBV18|.
CASSPPGRRPSGYTF
TGTGCCAGCTCACCACCGGGCAGGCGACCCTCGGGCTACACCTTC